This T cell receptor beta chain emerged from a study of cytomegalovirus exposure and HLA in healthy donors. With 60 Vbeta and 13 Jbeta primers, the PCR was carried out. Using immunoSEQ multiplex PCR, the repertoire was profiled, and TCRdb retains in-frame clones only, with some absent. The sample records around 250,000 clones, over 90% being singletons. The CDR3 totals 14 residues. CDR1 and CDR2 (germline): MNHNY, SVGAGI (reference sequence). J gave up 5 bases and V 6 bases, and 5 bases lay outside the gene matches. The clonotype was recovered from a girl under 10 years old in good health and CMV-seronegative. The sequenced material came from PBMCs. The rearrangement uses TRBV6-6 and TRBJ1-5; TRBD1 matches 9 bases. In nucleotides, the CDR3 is TGTGCCAGCAGCGACAGGGGGATCTATCAGCCCCAGCATTTT. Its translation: CASSDRGIYQPQHF.